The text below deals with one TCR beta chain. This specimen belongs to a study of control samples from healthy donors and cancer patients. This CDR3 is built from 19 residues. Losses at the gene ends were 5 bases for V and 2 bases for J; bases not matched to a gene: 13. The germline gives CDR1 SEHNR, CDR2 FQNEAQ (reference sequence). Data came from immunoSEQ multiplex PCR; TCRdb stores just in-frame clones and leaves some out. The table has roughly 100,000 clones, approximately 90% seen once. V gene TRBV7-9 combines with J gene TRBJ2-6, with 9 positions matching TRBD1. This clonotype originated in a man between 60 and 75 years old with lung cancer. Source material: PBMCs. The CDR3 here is CASSGDLGTGLTGANVLTF. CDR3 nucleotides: TGTGCCAGCAGCGGTGACCTTGGGACAGGGTTAACTGGGGCCAACGTCCTGACTTTC.